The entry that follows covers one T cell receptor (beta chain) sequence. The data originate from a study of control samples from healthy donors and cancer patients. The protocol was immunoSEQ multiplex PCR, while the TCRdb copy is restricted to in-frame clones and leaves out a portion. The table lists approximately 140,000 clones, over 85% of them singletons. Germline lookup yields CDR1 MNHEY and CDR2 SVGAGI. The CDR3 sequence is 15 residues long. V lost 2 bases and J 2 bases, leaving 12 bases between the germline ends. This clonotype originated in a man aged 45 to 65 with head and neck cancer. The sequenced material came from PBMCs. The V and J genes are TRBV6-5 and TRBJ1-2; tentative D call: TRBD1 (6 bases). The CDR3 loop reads CASSYGGPGNYGYTF. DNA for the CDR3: TGTGCCAGCAGTTACGGGGGGCCTGGGAACTATGGCTACACCTTC.